This T cell receptor beta chain was obtained from a study of blood T cells in healthy people across ages. With a J-beta primer mix and a sample-barcoded 5' primer, a second PCR ran about 7 to 11 cycles. TCRdb redid the calling of the 5' RACE reads with MiXCR, one entry per CDR3 protein. The sample comprises approximately 1,100,000 distinct CDR3 sequences, roughly 45% of which are singletons, and 15% to 20% rests with the top ten. CDR1 and CDR2 from the germline V gene are SGDLS and YYNGEE. The CDR3 sequence is 14 residues long. The ends were cut back, 4 bases at V and 7 bases at J, with 15 bases in the middle.

The TCR comes from a woman aged 60-70 years in good health. The V and J genes are TRBV9 and TRBJ2-1, with D possibly TRBD2 on 5 matching bases. The specimen was blood. In DNA form, the CDR3 reads TGTGCCAGCAGCACTGATAAAACTAGGAATGAGCAGTTCTTC. Protein sequence: CASSTDKTRNEQFF. The full variable domain, with the rest looked up from reference TRBV9 and TRBJ2-1, is DSGVTQTPKHLITATGQRVTLRCSPRSGDLSVYWYQQSLDQGLQFLIQYYNGEERAKGNILERFSAQQFPDLHSELNLSSLELGDSALYFCASSTDKTRNEQFFGPGTRLTVL.